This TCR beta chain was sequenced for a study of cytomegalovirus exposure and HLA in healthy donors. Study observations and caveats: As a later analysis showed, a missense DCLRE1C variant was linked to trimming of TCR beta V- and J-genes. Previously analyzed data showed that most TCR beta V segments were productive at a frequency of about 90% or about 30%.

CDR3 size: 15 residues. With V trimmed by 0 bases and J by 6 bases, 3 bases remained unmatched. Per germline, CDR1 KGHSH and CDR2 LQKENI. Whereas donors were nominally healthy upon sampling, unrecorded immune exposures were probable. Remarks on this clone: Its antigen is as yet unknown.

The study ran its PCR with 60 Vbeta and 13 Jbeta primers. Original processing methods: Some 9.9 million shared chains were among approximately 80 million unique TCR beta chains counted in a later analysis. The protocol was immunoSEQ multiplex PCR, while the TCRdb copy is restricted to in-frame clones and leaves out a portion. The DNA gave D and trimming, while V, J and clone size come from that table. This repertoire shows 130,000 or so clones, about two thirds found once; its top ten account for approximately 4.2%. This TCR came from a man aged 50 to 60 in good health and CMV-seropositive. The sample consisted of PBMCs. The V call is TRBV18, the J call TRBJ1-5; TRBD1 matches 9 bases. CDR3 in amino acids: CASSPPGQGIQPQHF. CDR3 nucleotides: TGTGCCAGCTCACCACCGGGACAGGGAATTCAGCCCCAGCATTTT.